This T cell receptor (beta chain) was recorded in a study of blood T cells in healthy people across ages. The overall study: The template switching approach captured approximately one barcoded beta molecule for every two T cells. Study-level results: TCR beta diversity, measured per million T cells, fell in a roughly linear way with age.

This clonotype showed up just a few times. Its antigen is as yet unknown. Between the trimmed V and J ends, which lost 4 bases and 0 bases, there was a span of 10 bases. CDR1 and CDR2 from the germline V gene are MGHRA and YSYEKL. CDR3 length: 15 residues. The second PCR ran roughly 7 to 12 cycles with a sample-barcoded 5' primer and J-beta primers. TCRdb itself ran the 5' RACE reads through MiXCR, one entry per CDR3 protein. The data show approximately 780,000 distinct CDR3 sequences, 20% to 30% seen once. The data were also submitted as part of a second study, on T cells of mothers and their children.

The sequence came from a boy aged 10-17 years in good health. The rearrangement joins TRBV4-1 to TRBJ2-1; D is ambiguous. Sequenced input: blood. CDR3 nucleotide sequence: TGCGCCAGCAGCCTGCAGGTTGCCTCCTACAATGAGCAGTTCTTC. It specifies CASSLQVASYNEQFF.